This TCR beta chain emerged from a study of blood T cell repertoires in COVID-19. The overall study: Samples came from the United States, Italy and Spain, spanning acute and convalescent COVID-19.

V was clipped by 1 base and J by 6 bases, with 16 bases between them. Looked up from germline, CDR1 is LGHDT and CDR2 is YNNKEL (reference sequence). The CDR3 loop spans 16 amino acids. Sequencing used immunoSEQ multiplex PCR; TCRdb keeps in-frame clones, though not all of them. The sample lists 65,000 to 90,000 clones, 82% occurring once. Sequencing used peripheral blood. This chain uses TRBV3-1 (or the pseudogene TRBV3-2) with TRBJ2-1, with D perhaps TRBD2 (7 bases). The TCR was taken from a man aged 55-75 years with acute or convalescent COVID-19. CDR3 in amino acids: CASSQGLLGGANEQFF. The CDR3 DNA reads as TGTGCCAGCAGCCAAGGGTTACTTGGGGGGGCCAATGAGCAGTTCTTC.